This entry lists 24 T cell receptor beta chains sequenced from one sample in a study of T cells in localized non-small cell lung cancer. Sequencing was performed with immunoSEQ multiplex PCR; in TCRdb, only in-frame clones are kept and a portion is missing. Of 15,000 to 20,000 clones listed, around 83% are singletons. This material consisted of peripheral blood, taken before any cancer treatment. These receptors came from a male donor aged 60 or over with stage III lung adenocarcinoma.

The chain couples TRBV5-1 to TRBJ1-5; 9 bases agree with TRBD1. Germline CDR1 SGHRS, CDR2 YFSETQ. Trimming took 4 bases from V and 4 from J; bases not matched to a gene: 3. This CDR3 comprises 14 residues. CDR3 nucleotides: TGCGCCAGCAGCAAGACAGGGGGAAATCAGCCCCAGCATTTT. Its translation: CASSKTGGNQPQHF.

The CDR3 reads CASNPTGRTEAFF. CDR3 DNA sequence: TGTGCCAGCAACCCAACAGGGAGGACTGAAGCTTTCTTT. This sequence joins TRBV6-5 and TRBJ1-1, with TRBD1 as a possible D gene (6 bases). Looked up from germline, CDR1 is MNHEY and CDR2 is SVGAGI. The V end was cut by 7 bases, the J end by 5 bases, with 14 bases between. The CDR3 is 13 residues long.

V is TRBV7-8 and J is TRBJ2-1; TRBD1 agrees at 12 bases. This CDR3 region has 17 residues. The V gene end was trimmed by 5 bases and the J gene end by 0 bases; junction bases not matched to a gene: 5. Germline V gene lookup returns CDR1 SGHVS and CDR2 FQNEAQ. The CDR3 coding sequence is TGTGCCAGCAGCCTCGGGGGACAGGGGGCCTCCTACAATGAGCAGTTCTTC. Translation gives CASSLGGQGASYNEQFF.

The chain combines TRBV6-1 with TRBJ1-1; D possibly corresponds to TRBD1 (6 bases). The CDR3 extends over 14 amino acids. Germline V gene data show CDR1 as MNHNS and CDR2 as SASEGT. Trimming stripped 7 bases from V and 5 bases from J, with 17 bases between. The CDR3 loop reads CASTLGLQGTEAFF. The CDR3 nucleotides read TGTGCCAGCACTTTAGGACTCCAGGGGACTGAAGCTTTCTTT.

The genes are TRBV6-1 and TRBJ1-1, with TRBD1 as a possible D gene (5 bases). The CDR3 is 15 residues long. Trimming pared 6 bases from V and 1 base from J, leaving 15 bases between. The V gene's germline CDR1 is MNHNS and CDR2 SASEGT. The CDR3 coding sequence is TGTGCCAGCAGCGCCGGAGACAGTTCGAACACTGAAGCTTTCTTT. Its protein is CASSAGDSSNTEAFF.

The count of this clone is one. The chain couples TRBV18 to TRBJ2-1; 10 bases fit TRBD2. This CDR3 has 16 residues. The V segment lost 5 bases and the J segment 6 bases; nucleotides outside the gene matches: 10. CDR1 and CDR2 from the germline V gene are KGHSH and LQKENI. The CDR3 DNA reads TGTGCCAGCTCAACTACAATTCTAGCGGGGGCCAATGAGCAGTTCTTC. It is translated as CASSTTILAGANEQFF.

This CDR3 is CSASGNGALHF. CDR3 nucleotides: TGCAGCGCGTCCGGAAACGGGGCCCTCCACTTT. The genes are TRBV20-1 and TRBJ1-6; D not certain. Germline V gene data show CDR1 as DFQATT and CDR2 as SNEGSKA (reference sequence). This CDR3 comprises 11 residues.

The genes are TRBV5-1 and TRBJ2-2; 7 bases align to TRBD1. The CDR3 has 15 residues. V trimming: 3 bases; J trimming: 0 bases; junction bases outside the gene matches: 2. Germline assignment: CDR1 SGHRS and CDR2 YFSETQ. The CDR3 DNA sequence: TGCGCCAGCAGCTCGAGGGGGCCGAACACCGGGGAGCTGTTTTTT. Protein: CASSSRGPNTGELFF.

The rearrangement joins TRBV6-6 to TRBJ1-1, with unresolved D. The V gene lost 0 bases and the J gene lost 1 base, with 6 bases spanning the gap. CDR1 is MNHNY, CDR2 SVGAGI, per germline (reference sequence). The CDR3 spans 14 residues. The CDR3 here is CASSYSGSNTEAFF. The CDR3 bases are TGTGCCAGCAGTTACTCTGGTTCGAACACTGAAGCTTTCTTT.

This chain links TRBV18 with TRBJ2-7; 11 bases match TRBD2. The trim removed 3 bases at V and 3 bases at J, leaving 10 bases unmatched. There are 17 residues in the CDR3. Germline V lookup: CDR1 KGHSH, CDR2 LQKENI. CDR3 in amino acids: CASSPKVLAGDSYEQYF. CDR3 bases: TGTGCCAGCTCACCTAAAGTACTAGCGGGGGATAGCTACGAGCAGTACTTC. Full variable domain (missing parts from reference TRBV18 and TRBJ2-7): NAGVMQNPRHLVRRRGQEARLRCSPMKGHSHVYWYRQLPEEGLKFMVYLQKENIIDESGMPKERFSAEFPKEGPSILRIQQVVRGDSAAYFCASSPKVLAGDSYEQYFGPGTRLTVT.

The chain employs TRBV19 and TRBJ2-5; 10 bases map to TRBD2. Germline V CDR1 and CDR2: LNHDA, SQIVND (reference sequence). V lost 6 bases and J lost 5; bases outside the gene matches: 12. The CDR3 has 16 amino acids. The CDR3 DNA sequence: TGTGCCAGTAGAGACACAGCGGGGGGGATTGGGGAGACCCAGTACTTC. The encoded protein is CASRDTAGGIGETQYF.

This clone is a singleton in its sample. The V call is TRBV6-5, the J call TRBJ1-1; 8 nucleotides align to TRBD1. In germline, CDR1 is MNHEY, CDR2 SVGAGI. The CDR3 consists of 13 residues. The junction had 4 bases not matched to a gene; V was cut back by 5 bases and J by 5 bases. CDR3 sequence reads: CASSQGAKTEAFF. As DNA, the CDR3 is TGTGCCAGCAGTCAGGGGGCGAAGACTGAAGCTTTCTTT.

The V call is TRBV19, the J call TRBJ1-3; 8 bases are shared with TRBD1. J lost 2 bases, V lost 4 bases, and 7 bases had no gene match. CDR1 and CDR2 (germline): LNHDA, SQIVND (reference sequence). The CDR3 runs 16 residues. CDR3 loop: CASSTFPGGTGNTIYF. The DNA of the CDR3 is TGTGCCAGTAGTACGTTTCCAGGGGGCACTGGAAACACCATATATTTT.

The rearrangement joins TRBV2 to TRBJ1-3; possible D gene TRBD1, 5 bases. Trimming took off 1 base at V and 2 bases at J, with 9 bases between the two ends. The germline gives CDR1 SNHLY, CDR2 FYNNEI. This CDR3 comprises 15 residues. The CDR3: CASSEVGATGNTIYF. The CDR3 region has the DNA TGTGCCAGCAGTGAAGTCGGGGCTACTGGAAACACCATATATTTT.

The chain has TRBV5-1 and TRBJ2-7, with TRBD1 identical over 7 bases. The V segment lost 7 bases and the J segment 6 bases; nucleotides outside the gene matches: 4. Germline V gene lookup returns CDR1 SGHRS and CDR2 YFSETQ. This CDR3 comprises 11 residues. This CDR3 reads CASGKGAEQYF. In DNA, the CDR3 is TGCGCCAGCGGGAAGGGGGCCGAGCAGTACTTC.

Concerning this clone itself: At one end the junction does not follow the germline gene, possibly because of a read error. The chain has TRBV11-2 and TRBJ2-7; TRBD1 agrees at 10 bases. The CDR3 is 14 residues long. The germline V gene has CDR1 SGHAT and CDR2 FQNNGV. The CDR3 DNA reads as TGTGCCAGCAGCATAGACAGGGGGCTGTACGAGCAGTACTTC. Its translation is CASSIDRGLYEQYF. The complete variable domain, with remaining parts taken from reference TRBV11-2 and TRBJ2-7, reads EAGVAQSPRYKIIEKRQSVAFWCNPISGHATLYWYQQILGQGPKLLIQFQNNGVVDDSQLPKDRFSAERLKGVDSTLKIQPAKLEDSAVYLCASSIDRGLYEQYFGPGTRLTVT.

The chain links TRBV15 to TRBJ2-6; 8 bases are a match to TRBD1. Per the germline V gene, CDR1 is LNHNV and CDR2 is YYDKDF (reference sequence). The V gene end was trimmed by 3 bases and the J gene end by 0 bases; junction bases not matched to a gene: 1. The CDR3 sequence is 16 residues long. The CDR3 coding sequence is TGTGCCACCAGCAGCGGACAGGGCTCTGGGGCCAACGTCCTGACTTTC. Translation: CATSSGQGSGANVLTF. Combining the CDR3 with reference TRBV15 and TRBJ2-6 gives the whole variable domain DAMVIQNPRYQVTQFGKPVTLSCSQTLNHNVMYWYQQKSSQAPKLLFHYYDKDFNNEADTPDNFQSRRPNTSFCFLDIRSPGLGDTAMYLCATSSGQGSGANVLTFGAGSRLTVL.

The rearrangement joins TRBV28 to TRBJ1-2, with D maybe TRBD1 (5 bases). Germline CDR1 is MDHEN and CDR2 is SYDVKM. The CDR3 totals 14 residues. CDR3 sequence (DNA): TGTGTTGCGGGGGGGACGGAAGCTAACTATGGCTACACCTTC. It is translated as CVAGGTEANYGYTF.

The genes are TRBV10-3 and TRBJ2-7, with TRBD2 identical over 7 bases. With V trimmed by 6 bases and J by 0 bases, 8 bases remained unmatched. Germline-derived CDR1 and CDR2 are ENHRY and SYGVKD. CDR3 length equals 15 residues. This chain's CDR3 is CAISRGGGFSYEQYF. In DNA, the CDR3 is TGTGCCATCAGCCGAGGCGGGGGTTTCTCCTACGAGCAGTACTTC.

The chain combines TRBV19 with TRBJ2-1; a possible D gene is TRBD2 (6 bases). The CDR3 runs 15 residues. CDR1 LNHDA and CDR2 SQIVND come from the germline V gene (reference sequence). V lost 5 bases to trimming and J lost 1 base, with 12 bases between them. The CDR3 coding sequence is TGTGCCAGTAGTCGGCCGGGAGTGTCCTACAATGAGCAGTTCTTC. Protein: CASSRPGVSYNEQFF.

This clone showed up just once. As DNA, the CDR3 is TGTGCCAGCAGCGCGGAACCCCCTACTCGGCAGTACTTC. Translating gives CASSAEPPTRQYF. The chain is built from TRBV7-9 and TRBJ2-7; D gene unclear. V was clipped by 5 bases and J by 9 bases, with 17 bases between them. Germline lookup yields CDR1 SEHNR and CDR2 FQNEAQ (reference sequence). This CDR3 contains 13 residues.

The chain employs TRBV21-1 and TRBJ2-3; the D call of TRBD2 is as the table states it, not checked on the DNA. TRBV21-1 has pseudogene status. The CDR3 has 14 residues. CDR3 DNA sequence: TGTGCCAGCAGCAAAGGGACTAGCACAGATACGCAGTATTTT. Amino acids: CASSKGTSTDTQYF.

This chain links TRBV19 with TRBJ1-2, with D possibly TRBD1 on 5 matching bases. The CDR3 loop spans 14 amino acids. CDR1 LNHDA and CDR2 SQIVND come from the germline V gene (reference sequence). Trimming took off 6 bases at V and 1 base at J, with 12 bases between the two ends. The CDR3 nucleotides read TGTGCCAGTAGAGGGACTTTCCTTAACTATGGCTACACCTTC. This encodes CASRGTFLNYGYTF.

This chain joins TRBV28 and TRBJ2-1; possible D gene TRBD1, 6 bases. The CDR3 is 14 residues long. Trimming shortened V by 6 bases and J by 4 bases, and 13 bases separated the two germline ends. The germline gives CDR1 MDHEN, CDR2 SYDVKM. The CDR3 DNA follows: TGTGCCAGCAGCGGGACATTAGGGTACAATGAGCAGTTCTTC. The encoded protein is CASSGTLGYNEQFF. The whole variable domain, remainder taken from reference TRBV28 and TRBJ2-1, is DVKVTQSSRYLVKRTGEKVFLECVQDMDHENMFWYRQDPGLGLRLIYFSYDVKMKEKGDIPEGYSVSREKKERFSLILESASTNQTSMYLCASSGTLGYNEQFFGPGTRLTVL.